The clone carrying this T cell receptor beta chain was picked up a small number of times. Its specificity is not known. General study findings and limits: Tumor memory CD4+ T cell TCR gene usage clustered with blood and lymph node memory CD4+ cells and lymph node naive CD4+ cells. Tumor Tregs overlapped most with tumor, then blood, naive CD4+ cells.

Naive CD4+ T cells were purified with Tregs depleted by CD25. The germline CDR1 and CDR2 sequences are SGDLS and YYNGEE. The junction had 15 bases not matched to a gene; V was cut back by 5 bases and J by 6 bases. The CDR3 has 17 residues. Full-length variable regions came from constant-region reverse primers plus semi-nested Nested Universal Primer A PCR. MiXCR, run by TCRdb on the 5' RACE reads, gives a single entry per CDR3 protein. The sample holds 20,000 to 25,000 distinct CDR3 sequences, around 30% seen once. The chain couples TRBV9 to TRBJ2-1, with 9 bases fitting TRBD1. The sequence derives from a female donor with breast cancer. Sequencing was done on a sample of tumor-infiltrating naive CD4+ T cells sorted from the breast tumor. Documented subset: naive CD4+ T cells, CD4+CD45RA+CD25-. CDR3 in amino acids: CASSERRTGVLSNEQFF. The CDR3 DNA follows: TGTGCCAGCAGTGAACGACGGACAGGGGTTTTAAGCAATGAGCAGTTCTTC. The full variable domain, in which reference TRBV9 and TRBJ2-1 provide the parts outside the CDR3, is DSGVTQTPKHLITATGQRVTLRCSPRSGDLSVYWYQQSLDQGLQFLIQYYNGEERAKGNILERFSAQQFPDLHSELNLSSLELGDSALYFCASSERRTGVLSNEQFFGPGTRLTVL.